The following is a TCR beta chain sequence with its context. CDR1 and CDR2 (germline): SGHRS, YFSETQ. The CDR3 totals 16 residues. V shed 0 bases, J shed 9 bases, and the junction held 4 bases outside the gene matches. The data originate from a study of blood T cell repertoires in COVID-19. For the study at large: PBMCs, B-cell-depleted T cells, or T cells provided the cDNA or gDNA that made up the material.

Original methodology: For nucleated cells, counts were estimated from reference gene primer amplification. Profiling relied on immunoSEQ multiplex PCR, and the TCRdb table lists in-frame clones only, not all of them. D and trimming come from the DNA, and the V and J calls and clone size come from that table. The table has about 200,000 clones, more than 85% seen once. The gene calls are TRBV5-1 and TRBJ2-1; TRBD2 aligns across 15 bases. Sequenced input: peripheral blood. The TCR comes from a man aged 40-49 years with active or convalescent COVID-19. CDR3 sequence: CASSLEAGLAGGEQFF. The CDR3, as DNA: TGCGCCAGCAGCTTGGAGGCGGGACTAGCGGGGGGTGAGCAGTTCTTC.